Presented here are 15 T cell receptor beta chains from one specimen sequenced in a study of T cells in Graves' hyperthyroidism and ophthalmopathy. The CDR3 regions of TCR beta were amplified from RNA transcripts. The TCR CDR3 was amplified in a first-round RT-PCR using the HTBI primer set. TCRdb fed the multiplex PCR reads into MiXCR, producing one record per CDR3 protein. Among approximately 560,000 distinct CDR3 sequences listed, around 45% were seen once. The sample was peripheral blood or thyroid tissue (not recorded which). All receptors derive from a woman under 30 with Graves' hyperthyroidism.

CDR3 residues: CASSPRGSNYGYTF. The CDR3 DNA reads as TGCGCCAGCAGCCCCCGAGGTTCGAACTATGGCTACACCTTC. The chain recombines TRBV5-1 with TRBJ1-2; D ambiguous. The CDR3 loop spans 14 amino acids. Trimming stripped 4 bases from V and 2 bases from J, with 12 bases between. Per germline, CDR1 SGHRS and CDR2 YFSETQ.

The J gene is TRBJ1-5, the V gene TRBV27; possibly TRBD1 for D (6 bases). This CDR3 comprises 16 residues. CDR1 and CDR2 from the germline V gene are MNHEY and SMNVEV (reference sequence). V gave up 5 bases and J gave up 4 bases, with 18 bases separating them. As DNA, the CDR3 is TGTGCCAGCAGTCCCTTACGGGGGGCACTTAATCAGCCCCAGCATTTT. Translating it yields CASSPLRGALNQPQHF.

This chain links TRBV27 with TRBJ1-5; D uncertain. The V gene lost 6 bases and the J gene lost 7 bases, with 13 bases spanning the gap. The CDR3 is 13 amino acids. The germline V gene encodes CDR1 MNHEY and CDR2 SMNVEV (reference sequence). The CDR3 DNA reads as TGTGCCAGCAGCTTTGGAGGTCAACAGCCCCAGCATTTT. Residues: CASSFGGQQPQHF.

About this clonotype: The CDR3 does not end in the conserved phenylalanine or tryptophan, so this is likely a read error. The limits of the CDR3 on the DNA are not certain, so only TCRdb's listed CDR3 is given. The CDR3 region is CASSIRAS. The chain is built from TRBV5-1 and TRBJ2-7; TRBD2 is the table's D call, not checked against the DNA. The CDR3 sequence runs 8 residues, both termini included. CDR1 is SGHRS and CDR2 is YFSETQ in the germline V gene.

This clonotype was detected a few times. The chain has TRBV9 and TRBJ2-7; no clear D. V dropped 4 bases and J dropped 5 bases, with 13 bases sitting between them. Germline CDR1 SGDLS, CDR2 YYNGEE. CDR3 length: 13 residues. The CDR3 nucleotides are TGTGCCAGCAGCCAAGAAGGGCGCGACGAGCAGTACTTC. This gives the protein CASSQEGRDEQYF.

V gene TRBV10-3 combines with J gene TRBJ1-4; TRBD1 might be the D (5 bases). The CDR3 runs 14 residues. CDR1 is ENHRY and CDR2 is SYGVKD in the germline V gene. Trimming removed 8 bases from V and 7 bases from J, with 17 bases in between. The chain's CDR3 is CAIADEQGGEKLFF. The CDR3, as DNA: TGTGCCATCGCCGACGAGCAGGGTGGTGAAAAACTGTTTTTT.

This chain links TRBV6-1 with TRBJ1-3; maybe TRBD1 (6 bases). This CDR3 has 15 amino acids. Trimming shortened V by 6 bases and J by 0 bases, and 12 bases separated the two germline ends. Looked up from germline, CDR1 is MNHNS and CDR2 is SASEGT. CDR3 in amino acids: CASRIRDISGNTIYF. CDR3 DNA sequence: TGTGCCAGCAGGATACGGGACATCTCTGGAAACACCATATATTTT.

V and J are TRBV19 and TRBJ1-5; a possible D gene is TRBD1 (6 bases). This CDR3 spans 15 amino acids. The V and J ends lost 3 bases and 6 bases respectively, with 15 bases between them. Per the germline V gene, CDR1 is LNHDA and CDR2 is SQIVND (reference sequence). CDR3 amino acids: CASSILGAQGQPQHF. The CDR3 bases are TGTGCCAGTAGTATCTTGGGGGCCCAGGGTCAGCCCCAGCATTTT.

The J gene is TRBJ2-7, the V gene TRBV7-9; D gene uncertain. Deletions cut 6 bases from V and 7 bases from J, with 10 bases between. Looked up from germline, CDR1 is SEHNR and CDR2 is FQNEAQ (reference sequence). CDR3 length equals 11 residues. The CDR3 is CASRRMMEQYF. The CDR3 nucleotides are TGTGCCAGCAGACGGATGATGGAGCAGTACTTC.

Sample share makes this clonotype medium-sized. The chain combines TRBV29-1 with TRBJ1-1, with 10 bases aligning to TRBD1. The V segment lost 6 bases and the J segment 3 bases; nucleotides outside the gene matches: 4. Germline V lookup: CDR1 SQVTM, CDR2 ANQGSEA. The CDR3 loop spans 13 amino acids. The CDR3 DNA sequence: TGCAGCGTGGGACAGGGGCGTTACACTGAAGCTTTCTTT. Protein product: CSVGQGRYTEAFF.

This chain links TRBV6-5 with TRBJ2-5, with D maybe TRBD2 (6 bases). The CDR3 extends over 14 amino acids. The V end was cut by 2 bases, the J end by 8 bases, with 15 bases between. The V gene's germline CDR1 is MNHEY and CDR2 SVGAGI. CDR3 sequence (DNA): TGTGCCAGCAGTTACGAGTGGGACTCCCAAACCCAGTACTTC. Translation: CASSYEWDSQTQYF.

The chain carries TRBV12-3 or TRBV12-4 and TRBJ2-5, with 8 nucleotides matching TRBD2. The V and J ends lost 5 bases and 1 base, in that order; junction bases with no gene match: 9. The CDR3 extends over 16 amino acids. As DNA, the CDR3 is TGTGCCAGCAGTCCCTTTGTCGGGAGGGCCCAAGAGACCCAGTACTTC. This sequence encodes CASSPFVGRAQETQYF.

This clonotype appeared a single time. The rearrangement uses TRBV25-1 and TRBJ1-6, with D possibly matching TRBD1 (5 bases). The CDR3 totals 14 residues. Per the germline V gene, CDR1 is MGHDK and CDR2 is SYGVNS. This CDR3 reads CARVTETVNSPLHF. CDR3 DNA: TGTGCTAGAGTGACCGAGACAGTCAATTCACCCCTCCACTTT.

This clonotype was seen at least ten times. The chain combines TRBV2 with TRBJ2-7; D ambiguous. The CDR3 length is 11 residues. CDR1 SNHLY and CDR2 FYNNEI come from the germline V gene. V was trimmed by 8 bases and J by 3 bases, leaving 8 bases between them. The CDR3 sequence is CASGVDYEQYF. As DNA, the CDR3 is TGTGCCAGCGGGGTTGACTACGAGCAGTACTTC.

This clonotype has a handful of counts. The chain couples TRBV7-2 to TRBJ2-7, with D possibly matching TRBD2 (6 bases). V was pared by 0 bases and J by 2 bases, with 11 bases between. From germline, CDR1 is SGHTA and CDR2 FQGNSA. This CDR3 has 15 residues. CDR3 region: CASSLAFSGTYEQYF. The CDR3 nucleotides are TGTGCCAGCAGCTTAGCGTTTAGCGGTACCTACGAGCAGTACTTC.